This passage covers 14 T cell receptor beta chains from one sample sequenced in a study of blood T cells in healthy people across ages. The second PCR ran about 7 to 12 cycles with a sample-barcoded 5' primer and J-beta primers. TCRdb re-called the 5' RACE reads through MiXCR, storing one row per CDR3 protein. The repertoire has about a million distinct CDR3 sequences, roughly 51% of them found once; the top ten carry about 22%. Sequencing used blood. The receptors were gathered from a woman aged 55-70 years in good health.

This chain uses TRBV6-4 with TRBJ2-4, with TRBD2 matching 9 bases. The germline CDR1 and CDR2 sequences are MRHNA and SNTAGT. The CDR3 loop spans 15 amino acids. V lost 5 bases to trimming and J lost 7 bases; unmatched junction nucleotides: 9. The CDR3, as DNA: TGTGCCAGCAGTTATATCGCGACTAGCGGTAACATTCAGTACTTC. This encodes CASSYIATSGNIQYF.

This clonotype came up a few times. DNA for the CDR3: TGTGCCATCAGCCGGGGGGGCAATGAGCAGTTCTTC. This codes for CAISRGGNEQFF. The rearrangement links TRBV10-3 to TRBJ2-1; 8 bases line up with TRBD2. The CDR3 contains 12 residues. The J segment lost 6 bases and the V segment lost 6 bases, leaving 1 base of the junction unmatched. The germline V gene has CDR1 ENHRY and CDR2 SYGVKD.

As concerns this clonotype: One junction end disagrees with the germline gene, perhaps due to a read error. The genes are TRBV28 and TRBJ1-2; a possible D gene is TRBD1 (5 bases). CDR1 and CDR2 (germline): MDHEN, SYDVKM. The CDR3 is made up of 15 amino acids. The CDR3 loop reads CASTPPGGAVYGCTF. In nucleotides, the CDR3 is TGTGCCAGCACCCCTCCGGGAGGGGCGGTCTATGGCTGCACCTTC.

The chain has TRBV6-2 or TRBV6-3 and TRBJ2-7, with TRBD2 as a possible D gene (5 bases). This CDR3 spans 15 amino acids. CDR1 MNHEY and CDR2 SVGEGT come from the germline V gene. Deletions cut 2 bases from V and 4 bases from J, with 15 bases between. The CDR3, as DNA: TGTGCCAGCAGTTACGTGGCGGGCAGTTTGTACGAGCAGTACTTC. Translated: CASSYVAGSLYEQYF.

CDR3 in amino acids: CAWSGGSSGANVLTF. The CDR3 DNA sequence: TGTGCCTGGAGCGGGGGTTCCTCTGGGGCCAACGTCCTGACTTTC. The rearrangement links TRBV30 to TRBJ2-6; D is perhaps TRBD2 (6 bases). V was pared by 3 bases and J by 0 bases, with 9 bases between. Germline CDR1 is GTSNPN and CDR2 is SVGIG (reference sequence). CDR3 length: 15 amino acids.

This rearrangement joins TRBV4-3 to TRBJ2-1, with a possible D match to TRBD2 (6 bases). Trimming left V 0 bases short and J 6 bases short, with 9 bases between. Germline V gene sequence: CDR1 LGHNA, CDR2 YSLEER. The CDR3 has 14 amino acids. The CDR3 sequence: CASSQDWDCNEQFF. For the CDR3, the DNA is TGCGCCAGCAGCCAAGATTGGGACTGCAATGAGCAGTTCTTC.

The chain is built from TRBV25-1 and TRBJ1-2; D is undetermined. The CDR3 length is 13 residues. V lost 1 base and J 4 bases, leaving 7 bases between the germline ends. The germline gives CDR1 MGHDK, CDR2 SYGVNS. The CDR3 region is CASSESTIYGYTF. CDR3 DNA: TGTGCCAGCAGTGAATCCACAATCTATGGCTACACCTTC.

This clonotype has only one observation. CDR3 nucleotide sequence: TGTGCCAGCACCCCCTCTGCCAGCGGGAGGGCCTACAATGAGCAGTTCTTC. Encoded protein: CASTPSASGRAYNEQFF. The chain uses TRBV7-9 and TRBJ2-1; 10 nucleotides match TRBD2. CDR3 length equals 17 residues. The V and J ends lost 7 bases and 2 bases, in that order; junction bases with no gene match: 11. CDR1 is SEHNR, CDR2 FQNEAQ, per germline (reference sequence).

This rearrangement joins TRBV12-3 or TRBV12-4 to TRBJ2-7; 10 bases agree with TRBD2. The trim removed 5 bases at V and 2 bases at J, leaving 6 bases unmatched. This CDR3 has 15 residues. As DNA, the CDR3 is TGTGCCAGCAGTGAACGACTAGCGGGTACCTACGAGCAGTACTTC. This encodes CASSERLAGTYEQYF.

This clonotype showed up just a few times. The chain recombines TRBV12-3 or TRBV12-4 with TRBJ2-5, with 7 bases fitting TRBD1. This CDR3 is built from 13 residues. V lost 7 bases to trimming and J lost 6 bases; unmatched junction nucleotides: 8. In DNA, the CDR3 is TGTGCCAGCACCACAGGGGACCACCAGACCCAGTACTTC. This translates into CASTTGDHQTQYF.

This clonotype was observed a handful of times. The chain links TRBV10-3 to TRBJ1-1; no definite D call. Per the germline V gene, CDR1 is ENHRY and CDR2 is SYGVKD. The CDR3 is 13 amino acids. Trimming cost V 6 bases and J 2 bases, with 10 bases left between them. The CDR3: CAIRRRGNTEAFF. As DNA, the CDR3 is TGTGCCATCAGACGACGGGGAAACACTGAAGCTTTCTTT.

A few counts support this clonotype. The V call is TRBV11-2, the J call TRBJ2-3, with D unclear. V was clipped by 7 bases and J by 0 bases, with 14 bases between them. This CDR3 region has 15 residues. The germline CDR1 and CDR2 sequences are SGHAT and FQNNGV. CDR3 DNA sequence: TGTGCCAGCACCGGCCGGGTCTCCAGCACAGATACGCAGTATTTT. Translation: CASTGRVSSTDTQYF.

The chain couples TRBV6-2 or TRBV6-3 to TRBJ2-6; a possible D gene is TRBD1 (5 bases). Trimming took 6 bases from V and 1 from J, leaving 10 bases between them. This CDR3 spans 15 amino acids. Looked up from germline, CDR1 is MNHEY and CDR2 is SVGEGT. CDR3 sequence (DNA): TGTGCCAGCAGACGTGCAGGGTCTGGGGCCAACGTCCTGACTTTC. It codes for CASRRAGSGANVLTF.

The chain has TRBV29-1 and TRBJ1-2; 7 bases are shared with TRBD1. The trim removed 6 bases at V and 8 bases at J, leaving 3 bases unmatched. The CDR3 loop spans 10 amino acids. Germline CDR1 is SQVTM and CDR2 is ANQGSEA. In DNA form, the CDR3 reads TGCAGCGTAGAGACAGGGGGCTACACCTTC. It specifies CSVETGGYTF.